These 24 T cell receptor beta chains came from one sample sequenced in a study of T-cell memory formation after mild COVID-19. A single record per CDR3 protein comes from TCRdb applying MiXCR to the 5' RACE reads. The sample includes 300,000 to 350,000 distinct CDR3 sequences, roughly 13% of them seen just once. Sample: PBMCs or a T cell subset sorted from them (not recorded which). All receptors come from a man aged 18 to 29 who had mild COVID-19 (a few samples of this study predate the infection). Cell type and time point are not known.

This clonotype appeared a few times. This chain uses TRBV27 with TRBJ2-7; D is unresolved. Trimming removed 3 bases from V and 7 bases from J, with 13 bases in between. The CDR3 is 13 residues long. Germline values: CDR1 MNHEY, CDR2 SMNVEV (reference sequence). This CDR3 is CASSFSSGKEQYV. The CDR3 coding sequence is TGTGCCAGCAGTTTCTCTTCGGGTAAGGAGCAGTACGTC.

A note on this clonotype: Its ends do not fully match the called genes, so a read error is possible. The DNA for the CDR3 is TGTGCCAGCAGCACCACTAGAGCCGAAAACGTTCAGTACTTC. Translating gives CASSTTRAENVQYF. The chain recombines TRBV7-2 with TRBJ2-4, with D perhaps TRBD2 (5 bases). The CDR3 consists of 14 residues. Germline V gene lookup returns CDR1 SGHTA and CDR2 FQGNSA.

V and J are TRBV12-3 or TRBV12-4 and TRBJ2-2; D tentatively reads TRBD1 or TRBD2 (5 bases each). Between the trimmed V and J ends, which lost 0 bases and 5 bases, there was a span of 7 bases. The CDR3 contains 14 residues. CDR3 amino acids: CASSLAEGTGELFF. Written as DNA, the CDR3 is TGTGCCAGCAGTTTAGCCGAGGGGACCGGGGAGCTGTTTTTT.

The CDR3 spells CSARDRLAGGPHEQYF. In DNA, the CDR3 is TGCAGTGCTAGAGATCGCCTAGCGGGGGGGCCCCACGAGCAGTACTTC. The chain joins TRBV20-1 to TRBJ2-7; 12 bases are shared with TRBD2. In germline, CDR1 is DFQATT, CDR2 SNEGSKA (reference sequence). This CDR3 is 16 amino acids long. V was clipped by 0 bases and J by 5 bases; unmatched bases: 8.

The CDR3 here is CASSPPTYAGGRQGYTF. Here the CDR3 DNA reads TGTGCCAGCAGCCCTCCCACCTATGCCGGTGGCCGACAAGGCTACACCTTC. V and J are TRBV25-1 and TRBJ1-2; D remains unclear. The V end was cut by 6 bases, the J end by 8 bases, with 28 bases between. The CDR3 length is 17 residues. Germline values: CDR1 MGHDK, CDR2 SYGVNS.

The chain couples TRBV5-1 to TRBJ1-3; D is possibly TRBD1 (6 bases). This CDR3 has 14 residues. Trimming took off 0 bases at V and 6 bases at J, with 10 bases between the two ends. The germline gives CDR1 SGHRS, CDR2 YFSETQ. The CDR3, as DNA: TGCGCCAGCAGCTTGGACAGGGTGCCAAACACCATATATTTT. It is translated as CASSLDRVPNTIYF. The full variable domain, with the rest looked up from reference TRBV5-1 and TRBJ1-3, is KAGVTQTPRYLIKTRGQQVTLSCSPISGHRSVSWYQQTPGQGLQFLFEYFSETQRNKGNFPGRFSGRQFSNSRSEMNVSTLELGDSALYLCASSLDRVPNTIYFGEGSWLTVV.

The chain uses TRBV12-3 or TRBV12-4 and TRBJ2-5; D is unresolved. V dropped 3 bases and J dropped 2 bases, with 7 bases sitting between them. The CDR3 totals 13 residues. CDR3 coding DNA: TGTGCCAGCAGTTTGACGGAGCAAGAGACCCAGTACTTC. Its translation is CASSLTEQETQYF.

CDR3 in amino acids: CSARYTDTQYF. The CDR3 DNA is TGCAGTGCCAGATACACAGATACGCAGTATTTT. V usage is TRBV20-1 and J usage is TRBJ2-3; no definite D call. Per germline, CDR1 DFQATT and CDR2 SNEGSKA (reference sequence). With 6 bases removed from V and 2 bases from J, the gap between germline ends came to 6 bases. The CDR3 has 11 residues.

The chain joins TRBV7-6 to TRBJ2-2; D remains ambiguous. Germline CDR1 SGHVS, CDR2 FNYEAQ. The V end lost 5 bases, the J end lost 8 bases, and 9 bases lay between the germline ends. CDR3 length equals 12 residues. CDR3: CASSPYRGELFF. The CDR3 coding sequence is TGTGCCAGCAGCCCCTACCGTGGGGAGCTGTTTTTT.

This clonotype was recorded only once. V usage is TRBV10-1 and J usage is TRBJ2-5, with a tentative D call TRBD1 (5 bases). V lost 5 bases and J lost 5, with 12 bases in between. This CDR3 is built from 13 residues. Germline CDR1 reads WNHNN; CDR2 reads SYGVQD (reference sequence). CDR3 sequence reads: CASSQENRETQYF. The CDR3 DNA follows: TGCGCCAGCAGTCAAGAAAACAGGGAGACCCAGTACTTC.

This clonotype has a handful of counts. V is TRBV7-2 and J is TRBJ2-3; TRBD2 might be the D (5 bases). Germline V gene lookup returns CDR1 SGHTA and CDR2 FQGNSA. Trimming left V 1 base short and J 0 bases short, with 11 bases between. CDR3 length equals 16 residues. The CDR3, as DNA: TGTGCCAGCAGCTTAGGTACCAGGACTAGCACAGATACGCAGTATTTT. Its protein is CASSLGTRTSTDTQYF.

This clonotype was seen only a few times. V is TRBV18 and J is TRBJ2-5; D unclear. Germline CDR1 is KGHSH and CDR2 is LQKENI. The CDR3 has 14 amino acids. V was cut by 0 bases and J by 2 bases, with 7 bases left in between. CDR3 nucleotides: TGTGCCAGCTCACCACCAAGTCAACAAGAGACCCAGTACTTC. Its translation: CASSPPSQQETQYF.

This clonotype was picked up a small number of times. J is TRBJ1-1 and V is TRBV7-9, with a possible D match to TRBD1 (5 bases). CDR1 is SEHNR, CDR2 FQNEAQ, per germline (reference sequence). This CDR3 is 15 amino acids long. V dropped 0 bases and J dropped 11 bases, with 19 bases sitting between them. In nucleotides, the CDR3 is TGTGCCAGCAGCTTAGCGGGCCCGGGGCAGAGCGTTGCTTTCTTT. It codes for CASSLAGPGQSVAFF.

The CDR3 is CASSIDRQGGPEAFF. For the CDR3, the DNA is TGTGCCAGTAGTATAGATCGACAGGGTGGCCCTGAAGCTTTCTTT. This chain joins TRBV19 and TRBJ1-1, with 7 bases fitting TRBD1. V dropped 0 bases and J dropped 6; count of bases not matched to a gene: 7. This CDR3 region has 15 residues. Germline V gene data show CDR1 as LNHDA and CDR2 as SQIVND (reference sequence).

This clonotype was counted a few times. V and J are TRBV20-1 and TRBJ2-6, with D possibly being TRBD1 or TRBD2 (5 bases each). The V end was cut by 1 base, the J end by 0 bases, with 10 bases between. Germline-derived CDR1 and CDR2 are DFQATT and SNEGSKA (reference sequence). This CDR3 comprises 16 residues. CDR3 protein: CSARGPGHSGANVLTF. CDR3 coding DNA: TGCAGTGCTAGAGGGCCGGGGCACTCTGGGGCCAACGTCCTGACTTTC.

The chain combines TRBV20-1 with TRBJ2-3; perhaps TRBD2 as D (5 bases). Trimming removed 6 bases at V and 4 bases at J, with 20 bases between. Germline lookup yields CDR1 DFQATT and CDR2 SNEGSKA (reference sequence). The CDR3 is 15 residues long. The CDR3 sequence: CSAPPPGDSADTQYF. CDR3 DNA: TGCAGTGCCCCTCCGCCCGGGGATTCGGCAGATACGCAGTATTTT.

This chain uses TRBV9 with TRBJ2-1; D unclear. There are 13 residues in the CDR3. Germline assignment: CDR1 SGDLS and CDR2 YYNGEE. The V and J ends lost 0 bases and 4 bases respectively, with 5 bases between them. For the CDR3, the DNA is TGTGCCAGCAGCGTAGGAGTTTACAATGAGCAGTTCTTC. Its protein is CASSVGVYNEQFF.

At least ten counts were recorded for this clonotype. This chain joins TRBV12-3 or TRBV12-4 and TRBJ2-3, with 9 bases matching TRBD2. The CDR3 runs to 15 residues. V trimming: 3 bases; J trimming: 5 bases; junction bases outside the gene matches: 6. In nucleotides, the CDR3 is TGTGCCAGCAGTTTCCAGCGGGGGGCCGGAGATACGCAGTATTTT. Residues: CASSFQRGAGDTQYF.

This chain connects TRBV7-9 to TRBJ2-5; 7 positions agree with TRBD1. Per germline, CDR1 SEHNR and CDR2 FQNEAQ (reference sequence). The junction had 5 bases not matched to a gene; V was cut back by 2 bases and J by 2 bases. The length of the CDR3 is 15 residues. The CDR3 DNA sequence: TGTGCCAGCAGCTTACACGGGACAGAACAAGAGACCCAGTACTTC. It codes for CASSLHGTEQETQYF.

To note about this clonotype: Given a much more abundant clone one base away, this may be a read error. V gene TRBV7-8 combines with J gene TRBJ2-2; 9 bases agree with TRBD2. This CDR3 has 15 residues. The V gene end was trimmed by 2 bases and the J gene end by 5 bases; junction bases not matched to a gene: 3. Germline CDR1 is SGHVS and CDR2 is FQNEAQ. This chain's CDR3 is CASSLHSGGTGELFF. In DNA, the CDR3 is TGTGCCAGCAGCTTACATAGCGGGGGTACCGGGGAGCTGTTTTTT. Using reference TRBV7-8 and TRBJ2-2 for the parts outside the CDR3, the full variable domain is GAGVSQSPRYKVAKRGQDVALRCDPISGHVSLFWYQQALGQGPEFLTYFQNEAQLDKSGLPSDRFFAERPEGSVSTLKIQRTQQEDSAVYLCASSLHSGGTGELFFGEGSRLTVL.

This clonotype was seen more than once but under ten times. The chain links TRBV7-9 to TRBJ2-3; 11 nucleotides line up with TRBD1. Germline CDR1 reads SEHNR; CDR2 reads FQNEAQ (reference sequence). The CDR3 runs to 17 residues. Germline trimming cut 6 bases from V and 5 bases from J; bases unmatched to any gene: 13. CDR3 loop: CASRPRLGQGAGDTQYF. The CDR3, as DNA: TGTGCCAGCAGACCAAGGCTAGGACAGGGGGCAGGAGATACGCAGTATTTT.

This clonotype was seen more than once but under ten times. The genes are TRBV6-5 and TRBJ1-5, with D maybe TRBD1 (6 bases). V shed 2 bases and J shed 7 bases, with 9 bases lying between them. CDR1 and CDR2 from the germline V gene are MNHEY and SVGAGI. The CDR3 contains 13 residues. The CDR3 is CASSYQGRQPQHF. The CDR3 coding sequence is TGTGCCAGCAGTTACCAGGGGCGGCAGCCCCAGCATTTT.

This clonotype was observed many times. This chain connects TRBV12-3 or TRBV12-4 to TRBJ2-2; 12 nucleotides match TRBD2. V was clipped by 6 bases and J by 7 bases; unmatched bases: 9. The CDR3 contains 16 residues. Here the CDR3 reads CASSPRTSGVDGELFF. CDR3 sequence (DNA): TGTGCCAGCAGCCCAAGGACTAGCGGGGTCGACGGGGAGCTGTTTTTT.

The chain joins TRBV27 to TRBJ2-3; a weak D match, TRBD1 (6 bases). Trimming pared 5 bases from V and 0 bases from J, leaving 12 bases between. The CDR3 runs to 15 residues. Per germline, CDR1 MNHEY and CDR2 SMNVEV (reference sequence). The DNA for the CDR3 is TGTGCCAGCAGTCAAGGGACAACTAGCACAGATACGCAGTATTTT. Protein: CASSQGTTSTDTQYF.